The source of this T cell receptor beta chain is a study of blood T cell repertoires in COVID-19. At the level of the study: Researchers got acute and convalescent COVID-19 samples from the United States, Italy and Spain. The analysed material was cDNA or gDNA that came from T cells, B-cell-depleted T cells, or PBMCs.

This clone occurred once. The CDR3 consists of 16 residues. Per germline, CDR1 MNHEY and CDR2 SVGEGT. The ends were cut back, 5 bases at V and 4 bases at J, with 20 bases in the middle. Original processing notes: The authors estimated nucleated cell counts from reference gene primer amplification. Sequenced by immunoSEQ multiplex PCR; TCRdb stores in-frame clones only, minus some. V, J and clone size reflect that table, while D and trimming were determined from the DNA. The sample holds around 300,000 clones, 85% seen once. The participants were between about 18 and 90 years old and came from some 23 US areas.

V is TRBV6-2 or TRBV6-3 and J is TRBJ1-2; D gene unclear. The sequencing input was PBMCs or T cells enriched from blood (not recorded which). The TCR comes from a woman in her forties or fifties who had recovered from COVID-19. The CDR3 DNA reads TGTGCCAGCAGTACCCACAGATCTTCCTTCTCCTATGGCTACACCTTC. Its translation is CASSTHRSSFSYGYTF.